This T cell receptor beta chain derives from a study of cytomegalovirus exposure and HLA in healthy donors. PCR employed 60 Vbeta and 13 Jbeta primers. Some clones are missing from TCRdb's copy, which holds only in-frame ones; the method was immunoSEQ multiplex PCR. The sample has around 70,000 clones, 60% to 80% seen once. Study outcomes and limitations: In an earlier analysis, about 87% or about 30%: the productive usage of most TCR beta V segments. Highly shared variants forming one cluster were likely a sequencing artifact.

Per the germline V gene, CDR1 is ENHRY and CDR2 is SYGVKD. The V segment lost 8 bases and the J segment 9 bases; nucleotides outside the gene matches: 10. CDR3 length: 14 amino acids. Turning to this clone: The target antigen is unknown.

The source of this sequence is a girl aged 5 to 17 in good health and CMV-seropositive. The rearrangement uses TRBV10-3 and TRBJ2-1, with 10 bases identical to TRBD2. Sequencing was performed on PBMCs. The CDR3 DNA reads TGTGCCATCGGGCTAGCGGGAGCAGGTAGTGAGCAGTTCTTC. Protein sequence: CAIGLAGAGSEQFF.